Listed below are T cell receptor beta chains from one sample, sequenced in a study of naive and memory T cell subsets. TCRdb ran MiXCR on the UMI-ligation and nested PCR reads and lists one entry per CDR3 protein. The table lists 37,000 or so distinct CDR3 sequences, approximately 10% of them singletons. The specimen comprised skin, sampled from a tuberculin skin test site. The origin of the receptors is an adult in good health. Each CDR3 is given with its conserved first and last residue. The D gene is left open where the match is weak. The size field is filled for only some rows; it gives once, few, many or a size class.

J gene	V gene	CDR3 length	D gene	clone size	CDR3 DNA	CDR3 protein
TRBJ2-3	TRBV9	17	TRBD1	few	TGTGCCAGCAGCCCCAAGGACAGGGTTTCTAGCACAGATACGCAGTATTTT	CASSPKDRVSSTDTQYF
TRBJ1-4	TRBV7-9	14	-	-	TGTGCCAGCAGCTTCTTGCGGGAAAATGAAAAACTGTTTTTT	CASSFLRENEKLFF
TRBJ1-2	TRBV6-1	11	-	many	TGTGCCAGCAGTGTGGACTATGGCTACACCTTC	CASSVDYGYTF
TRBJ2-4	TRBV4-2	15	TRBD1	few	TGTGCCAGCAGCCAAGAAACAGGGGGCGAGGACATTCAGTACTTC	CASSQETGGEDIQYF
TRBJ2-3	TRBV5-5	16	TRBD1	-	TGTGCCAGCAGCGAGGGACAGGGCCCTAGCACAGATACGCAGTATTTT	CASSEGQGPSTDTQYF
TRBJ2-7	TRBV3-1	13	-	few	TGTGCCAGCAGCCAACTAGGGGGTTACGAGCAGTACTTC	CASSQLGGYEQYF
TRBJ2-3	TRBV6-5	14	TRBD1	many	TGTGCCAGCAGATTCGACAGGGAAAGAGATACGCAGTATTTT	CASRFDRERDTQYF
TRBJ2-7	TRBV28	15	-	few	TGTGCCAGCAGACCCCCGGACTCCAGCTCCTACGAGCAGTACTTC	CASRPPDSSSYEQYF
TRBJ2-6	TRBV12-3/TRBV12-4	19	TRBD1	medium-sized	TGTGCCAGTAAGGGGGATAGACAGGGAAGGGGAAATGGGGCCAACGTCCTGACTTTC	CASKGDRQGRGNGANVLTF
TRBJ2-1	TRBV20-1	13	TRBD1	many	TGCAGTACACCGGGACAGTACACCAATGAGCAGTTCTTC	CSTPGQYTNEQFF
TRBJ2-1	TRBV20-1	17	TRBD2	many	TGCAGTGCTAGTTTAACTAGCGGGAGGGCTACCTACAATGAGCAGTTCTTC	CSASLTSGRATYNEQFF
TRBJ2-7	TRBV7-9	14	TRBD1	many	TGTGCCAGCAGCGGGACAGGGCAGACCTACGAGCAGTACTTC	CASSGTGQTYEQYF
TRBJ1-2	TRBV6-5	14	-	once	TGTGCCAGCTCCGTTTTGGGGGGGAACTATGGCTACACCTTC	CASSVLGGNYGYTF
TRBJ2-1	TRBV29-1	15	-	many	TGCAGCGTTGAAAGGGGCGGGTTGACCTACAATGAGCAGTTCTTC	CSVERGGLTYNEQFF
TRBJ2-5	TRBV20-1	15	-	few	TGCAGTGCTAGCAATCCAGCGGAGCCTCAAGAGACCCAGTACTTC	CSASNPAEPQETQYF
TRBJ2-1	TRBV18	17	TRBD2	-	TGTGCCAGCTCACCAGGCGGCAGCGGGAGCTCCTACAATGAGCAGTTCTTC	CASSPGGSGSSYNEQFF
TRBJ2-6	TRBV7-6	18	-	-	TGTGCCAGCAGCTTAACCGGGGCTCTGTCCTCTGGGGCCAACGTCCTGACTTTC	CASSLTGALSSGANVLTF
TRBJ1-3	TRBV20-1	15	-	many	TGCAGTGCCCCCAAACCCGAGAACTCTGGAAACACCATATATTTT	CSAPKPENSGNTIYF
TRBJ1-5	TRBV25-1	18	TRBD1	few	TGTGCCAGCGGTACCCCCGATGCGGGACAGGTCTTCAATCAGCCCCAGCATTTT	CASGTPDAGQVFNQPQHF
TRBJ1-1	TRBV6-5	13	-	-	TGTGCCAGCATGACAAATATGAACACTGAAGCTTTCTTT	CASMTNMNTEAFF
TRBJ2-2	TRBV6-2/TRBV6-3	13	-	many	TGTGCCAGCACCGAGGGAAACACCGGGGAGCTGTTTTTT	CASTEGNTGELFF
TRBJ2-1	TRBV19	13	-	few	TGTGCCAGTAGTATTGGTGGTGGCATTGAGCAGTTCTTC	CASSIGGGIEQFF
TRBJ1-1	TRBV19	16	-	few	TGTGCCAGTAGCCTTCCCACGGGACGGATGAACACTGAAGCTTTCTTT	CASSLPTGRMNTEAFF
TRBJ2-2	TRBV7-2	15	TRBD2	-	TGTGCCAGCAGACCTAGCGGGGGGCCCGCCGGGGAGCTGTTTTTT	CASRPSGGPAGELFF
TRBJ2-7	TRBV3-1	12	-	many	TGTGCCAGCAGCCCAACAGGGAGCGAGCAGTACTTC	CASSPTGSEQYF
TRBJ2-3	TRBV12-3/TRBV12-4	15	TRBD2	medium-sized	TGTGCCAGCAGTTCGAGCGGGGGGGCTTCGAATACGCAGTATTTT	CASSSSGGASNTQYF
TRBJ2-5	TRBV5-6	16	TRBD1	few	TGTGCCAGCAGCTCAACCACAGGGGGGAAGCAAGAGACCCAGTACTTC	CASSSTTGGKQETQYF
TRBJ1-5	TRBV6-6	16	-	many	TGTGCCAGCAGTTACTCGACAGGAGTTAGTAATCAGCCCCAGCATTTT	CASSYSTGVSNQPQHF
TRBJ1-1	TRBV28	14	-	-	TGTGCCGCGTCCCTTACGGTACTGAACACTGAAGCTTTCTTT	CAASLTVLNTEAFF
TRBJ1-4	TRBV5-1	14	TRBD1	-	TGCGCCAGCAGCCAGGCGGACAGGGATGAAAAACTGTTTTTT	CASSQADRDEKLFF
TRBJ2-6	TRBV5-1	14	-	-	TGCGCCAGCAGCCCGAGCTCTGGGGCCAACGTCCTGACTTTC	CASSPSSGANVLTF
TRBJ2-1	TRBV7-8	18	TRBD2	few	TGTGCCAGCAGCTTATGGAGCGGGGGGAGCCTAAAATACAATGAGCAGTTCTTC	CASSLWSGGSLKYNEQFF
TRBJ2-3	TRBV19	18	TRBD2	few	TGTGCCAGTAGTAAGACGGCTTTCGGACTAGCGGGCACAGATACGCAGTATTTT	CASSKTAFGLAGTDTQYF
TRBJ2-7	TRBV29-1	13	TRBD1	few	TGCAGCCCATTGGACAGGAGCTCCTACGAGCAGTACTTC	CSPLDRSSYEQYF
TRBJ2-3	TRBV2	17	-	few	TGTGCCAGCAGTGCGGATATAGCGTTAAAGGGCGCAGATACGCAGTATTTT	CASSADIALKGADTQYF
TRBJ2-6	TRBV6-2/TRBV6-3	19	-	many	TGTGCCAGCACTCTCCCCCAACTAGTGAGTGTCTCTGGGGCCAACGTCCTGACTTTC	CASTLPQLVSVSGANVLTF
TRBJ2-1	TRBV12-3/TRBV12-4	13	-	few	TGTGCCAGCAGTATCGAAGCCTACAATGAGCAGTTCTTC	CASSIEAYNEQFF
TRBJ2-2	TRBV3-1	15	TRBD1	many	TGTGCCAGCAGCCAGGCGACAGGGCACACCGGGGAGCTGTTTTTT	CASSQATGHTGELFF
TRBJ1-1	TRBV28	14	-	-	TGTGCCAGCAGTTTCTTATCTCTGAACACTGAAGCTTTCTTT	CASSFLSLNTEAFF
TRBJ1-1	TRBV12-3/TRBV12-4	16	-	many	TGTGCCAGCAGTTTCAGGGGAAGGGGGATGAACACTGAAGCTTTCTTT	CASSFRGRGMNTEAFF
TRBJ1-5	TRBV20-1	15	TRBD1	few	TGCAGTGCTAGAGATAACAGGGGGTCTCGGCAGCCCCAGCATTTT	CSARDNRGSRQPQHF